One TCR beta chain is described in this entry. The source of the sample is a study of shared clonotypes between healthy human individuals. The protocol was immunoSEQ multiplex PCR, while the TCRdb copy is restricted to in-frame clones and leaves out a portion. Of about 180,000 clones in the sample, 85% to 95% are singletons; the top ten hold about 0.07%. Material for sequencing was naive CD4+ T cells sorted from blood. Subset in this sample: CD45RA+ positively selected. The receptor's source is a young woman in good health.

In DNA, the CDR3 is TGTGCCAGTAGTGACCGACGGCCAACTAATGAAAAACTGTTTTTT. Its protein is CASSDRRPTNEKLFF. The V gene is TRBV19, the J gene TRBJ1-4; D call uncertain. Germline V gene lookup returns CDR1 LNHDA and CDR2 SQIVND (reference sequence). V lost 5 bases to trimming and J lost 0 bases, with 10 bases between them. CDR3 size: 15 residues.